The 32 T cell receptor beta chains given below trace back to one sample, sequenced in a study of vaccination and CD4 T cells after COVID-19. Their target antigens are unknown. Treatment: roughly 10-day PBMC culture with coronavirus spike peptide pools or control peptides (ViraFEST assay). The Oncomine TCR Beta short-read assay sequenced DNA from cultured CD4+ T cells. A single record per CDR3 protein comes from TCRdb applying MiXCR to the PCR reads. The table lists 9,500 to 15,000 distinct CDR3 sequences, 40% to 60% of them singletons, with approximately 15% in the top ten. The sequencing input was CD4+ T cells from blood, cultured in vitro. The receptor set was obtained from a human donor who had recovered from COVID-19.

This clonotype turned up a few times. The V and J genes are TRBV6-1 and TRBJ1-1; 12 bases align to TRBD1. Per germline, CDR1 MNHNS and CDR2 SASEGT. CDR3 length: 14 residues. Germline trimming cut 8 bases from V and 7 bases from J; bases unmatched to any gene: 8. The CDR3 nucleotides read TGTGCCAGCGAACGGGACAGGGGGCGGAGTGAAGCTTTCTTT. Translation gives CASERDRGRSEAFF.

This clonotype was seen only a few times. CDR3 in DNA: TGTGCCAGCAGCTTAATGCCGGGCCCCCAATACGAGCAGTACTTC. This encodes CASSLMPGPQYEQYF. The rearrangement joins TRBV7-2 to TRBJ2-7; D is unresolved. CDR1 is SGHTA, CDR2 FQGNSA, per germline. CDR3 size: 15 residues. V was pared by 2 bases and J by 4 bases, with 15 bases between. The entire variable domain, with the rest obtained from reference TRBV7-2 and TRBJ2-7, is as follows: GAGVSQSPSNKVTEKGKDVELRCDPISGHTALYWYRQSLGQGLEFLIYFQGNSAPDKSGLPSDRFSAERTGGSVSTLTIQRTQQEDSAVYLCASSLMPGPQYEQYFGPGTRLTVT.

This clonotype was counted a single time. The chain links TRBV7-2 to TRBJ2-1; 11 bases match TRBD1. The V gene end was trimmed by 2 bases and the J gene end by 2 bases; junction bases not matched to a gene: 11. Per germline, CDR1 SGHTA and CDR2 FQGNSA. The CDR3 sequence is 19 residues long. CDR3 in amino acids: CASSLPPGGQGAAYNEQFF. DNA of the CDR3: TGTGCCAGCAGCTTACCCCCTGGCGGACAGGGGGCAGCCTACAATGAGCAGTTCTTC.

The chain is built from TRBV2 and TRBJ1-2, with 9 bases lining up with TRBD1. The V gene's germline CDR1 is SNHLY and CDR2 FYNNEI. V dropped 4 bases and J dropped 6; count of bases not matched to a gene: 9. This CDR3 comprises 15 residues. CDR3 amino acids: CASSVGQGLSHGYTF. The CDR3 nucleotides read TGTGCCAGCAGTGTGGGACAGGGACTGTCGCATGGCTACACCTTC.

The rearrangement joins TRBV7-6 to TRBJ2-5; D tentatively fits TRBD1 or TRBD2 (6 bases each). V was shortened by 1 base and J by 5 bases, with 23 bases between the two germline ends. Germline assignment: CDR1 SGHVS and CDR2 FNYEAQ. CDR3 length: 18 amino acids. In nucleotides, the CDR3 is TGTGCCAGCAGCTTAGTAGTTGCGGGACACTCGACCGGGGAGACCCAGTACTTC. It yields the protein CASSLVVAGHSTGETQYF.

This clonotype has just a few counts. The chain uses TRBV7-9 and TRBJ1-1, with D maybe TRBD1 (5 bases). Trimming removed 3 bases from V and 8 bases from J, with 22 bases in between. This CDR3 has 16 residues. Germline V gives CDR1 SEHNR, CDR2 FQNEAQ (reference sequence). The chain's CDR3 is CASSLGDGGIGSEAFF. The CDR3 bases are TGTGCCAGCAGCTTGGGGGACGGGGGAATAGGTTCAGAAGCTTTCTTT.

The chain uses TRBV6-2 or TRBV6-3 and TRBJ1-1; no definite D call. CDR1 is MNHEY, CDR2 SVGEGT, per germline. The CDR3 is 13 amino acids. V was pared by 7 bases and J by 9 bases, with 18 bases between. CDR3 DNA sequence: TGTGCCAGCATCCTTGGGTCAGGCCTGAAAGCTTTCTTT. Translated: CASILGSGLKAFF.

The chain links TRBV10-3 to TRBJ2-7, with 8 bases matching TRBD1. There are 13 residues in the CDR3. V shed 10 bases, J shed 4 bases, and the junction held 9 bases outside the gene matches. Looked up from germline, CDR1 is ENHRY and CDR2 is SYGVKD. The CDR3 DNA follows: TGTGCCAGCAGCGGACAGGGCGCTTACGAGCAGTACTTC. Protein: CASSGQGAYEQYF.

With regard to this clonotype: One end of the junction fails to match germline, which may point to a read error. The chain recombines TRBV20-1 with TRBJ2-1, with a tentative D call TRBD1 (5 bases). Germline lookup yields CDR1 DFQATT and CDR2 SNEGSKA (reference sequence). CDR3 length: 11 amino acids. CDR3 amino acids: CSARARVSELF. In nucleotides, the CDR3 is TGCAGTGCTCGAGCCAGGGTGTCTGAGCTCTTC.

This sequence joins TRBV30 and TRBJ2-1, with 8 bases fitting TRBD2. The ends lost 0 bases at V and 0 bases at J; junction bases unmatched: 7. Germline lookup yields CDR1 GTSNPN and CDR2 SVGIG (reference sequence). The CDR3 length is 17 residues. In nucleotides, the CDR3 is TGTGCCTGGAGTGTGATGGGTCTAGCGGGCTCCTACAATGAGCAGTTCTTC. Translating gives CAWSVMGLAGSYNEQFF.

This clonotype was counted only a few times. This chain uses TRBV6-1 with TRBJ1-1, with D possibly being TRBD1 (5 bases). This CDR3 has 13 amino acids. The V and J ends lost 10 bases and 3 bases respectively, with 15 bases between them. CDR1 and CDR2 from the germline V gene are MNHNS and SASEGT. CDR3: CATTRGRDTEAFF. Written as DNA, the CDR3 is TGTGCCACCACTAGGGGTAGGGACACTGAAGCTTTCTTT.

This clonotype was detected only a few times. The chain couples TRBV6-5 to TRBJ1-2; D might be TRBD1 (5 bases). V was trimmed by 0 bases and J by 4 bases, leaving 12 bases between them. Germline V gene lookup returns CDR1 MNHEY and CDR2 SVGAGI. The CDR3 loop spans 15 amino acids. CDR3 sequence reads: CASSYSRTGGYGYTF. CDR3 sequence (DNA): TGTGCCAGCAGTTACTCCCGGACGGGGGGCTATGGCTACACCTTC.

The chain links TRBV18 to TRBJ1-2; possibly TRBD1 for D (5 bases). Germline CDR1 KGHSH, CDR2 LQKENI. The CDR3 sequence is 16 residues long. V lost 2 bases to trimming and J lost 0 bases, with 13 bases between them. CDR3 sequence: CASSPTPDIANYGYTF. CDR3 coding DNA: TGTGCCAGCTCACCAACCCCGGACATAGCTAACTATGGCTACACCTTC.

The chain couples TRBV25-1 to TRBJ1-1, with 8 nucleotides matching TRBD1. The CDR3 length is 14 residues. CDR1 is MGHDK, CDR2 SYGVNS, per germline. V lost 3 bases to trimming and J lost 0 bases; unmatched junction nucleotides: 0. CDR3: CASSETGVNTEAFF. For the CDR3, the DNA is TGTGCCAGCAGTGAGACAGGGGTGAACACTGAAGCTTTCTTT.

The table lists this clonotype with a few counts. This sequence joins TRBV20-1 and TRBJ2-1; 13 nucleotides agree with TRBD2. The CDR3 sequence is 17 residues long. V was clipped by 0 bases and J by 8 bases; unmatched bases: 10. CDR1 and CDR2 (germline): DFQATT, SNEGSKA (reference sequence). The CDR3 DNA is TGCAGTGCTAGAGATGTGGGTGGGACTAGCGGGACCGATGAGCAGTTCTTC. Translated, it gives CSARDVGGTSGTDEQFF.

V and J are TRBV18 and TRBJ1-5; maybe TRBD1 (5 bases). Trimming took off 4 bases at V and 5 bases at J, with 9 bases between the two ends. The CDR3 sequence is 13 residues long. Germline V gene data show CDR1 as KGHSH and CDR2 as LQKENI. Here the CDR3 DNA reads TGTGCCAGCTCACGGGGCATGGATCAGCCCCAGCATTTT. Amino acid sequence: CASSRGMDQPQHF. The full variable domain, with the rest looked up from reference TRBV18 and TRBJ1-5, is NAGVMQNPRHLVRRRGQEARLRCSPMKGHSHVYWYRQLPEEGLKFMVYLQKENIIDESGMPKERFSAEFPKEGPSILRIQQVVRGDSAAYFCASSRGMDQPQHFGDGTRLSIL.

The chain has TRBV7-8 and TRBJ1-2, with D hard to call. Per the germline V gene, CDR1 is SGHVS and CDR2 is FQNEAQ. The CDR3 runs to 13 residues. Trimming took off 5 bases at V and 6 bases at J, with 13 bases between the two ends. CDR3 in DNA: TGTGCCAGCAGCCCGAAACCGTCCAATGGCTACACCTTC. As protein: CASSPKPSNGYTF.

V usage is TRBV24-1 and J usage is TRBJ1-4; tentative D call: TRBD1 (5 bases). Between the trimmed V and J ends, which lost 3 bases and 3 bases, there was a span of 13 bases. Germline values: CDR1 KGHDR, CDR2 SFDVKD. This CDR3 is 16 amino acids long. The CDR3 loop reads CATSDPRDVPNEKLFF. In nucleotides, the CDR3 is TGTGCCACCAGTGATCCCCGGGACGTACCTAATGAAAAACTGTTTTTT.

The chain carries TRBV6-5 and TRBJ1-2; TRBD1 matches at 8 bases. After removal of 2 bases from V and 7 bases from J, the junction contained 9 bases not matched to a gene. The CDR3 consists of 15 residues. CDR1 is MNHEY and CDR2 is SVGAGI in the germline V gene. The CDR3 DNA reads as TGTGCCAGCAGTTACGCCGGACAGGGCCGAAGTGGCTACACCTTC. Amino acids: CASSYAGQGRSGYTF.

V and J are TRBV20-1 and TRBJ2-7, with D perhaps matching TRBD1 (5 bases). V lost 3 bases and J 3 bases, leaving 9 bases between the germline ends. The CDR3 is made up of 12 amino acids. Germline V lookup: CDR1 DFQATT, CDR2 SNEGSKA (reference sequence). The CDR3 nucleotides are TGCAGTGCTAGCCCCGACAGCTACGAGCAGTACTTC. Protein product: CSASPDSYEQYF.

The rearrangement links TRBV19 to TRBJ1-5; D may be TRBD1 (5 bases). The germline V gene encodes CDR1 LNHDA and CDR2 SQIVND (reference sequence). This CDR3 has 16 amino acids. Trimming shortened V by 7 bases and J by 0 bases, and 16 bases separated the two germline ends. CDR3 nucleotides: TGTGCCAGTACCCCTGGGGAGGGGAATAGCAATCAGCCCCAGCATTTT. Its translation: CASTPGEGNSNQPQHF.

In its sample, this clonotype was seen once. The chain recombines TRBV18 with TRBJ1-2; a weak D match, TRBD1 (6 bases). The CDR3 has 14 amino acids. CDR1 is KGHSH, CDR2 LQKENI, per germline. Deletions cut 2 bases from V and 2 bases from J, with 9 bases between. CDR3 amino acids: CASSPTGRNYGYTF. DNA of the CDR3: TGTGCCAGCTCACCAACAGGGCGAAACTATGGCTACACCTTC.

This clonotype was found once. This chain connects TRBV6-5 to TRBJ1-1; maybe TRBD1 (6 bases). The CDR3 extends over 13 amino acids. Looked up from germline, CDR1 is MNHEY and CDR2 is SVGAGI. Trimming removed 4 bases from V and 5 bases from J, with 11 bases in between. The CDR3 spells CASSWGGGTEAFF. CDR3 DNA sequence: TGTGCCAGCAGTTGGGGGGGCGGGACTGAAGCTTTCTTT.

This CDR3 reads CASSEAWPGTQQETQYF. As DNA, the CDR3 is TGTGCCAGCAGTGAAGCGTGGCCCGGGACACAGCAAGAGACCCAGTACTTC. The genes are TRBV6-1 and TRBJ2-5; D may be TRBD1 (6 bases). V was clipped by 0 bases and J by 2 bases, with 16 bases between them. Germline V gives CDR1 MNHNS, CDR2 SASEGT. The CDR3 totals 17 residues.

The CDR3 sequence: CSARDGQARNQPQHF. The CDR3 nucleotides read TGCAGTGCTAGAGATGGTCAGGCCCGCAATCAGCCCCAGCATTTT. The rearrangement joins TRBV20-1 to TRBJ1-5; no reliable D call. V lost 0 bases to trimming and J lost 2 bases, with 11 bases between them. This CDR3 contains 15 residues. The germline CDR1 and CDR2 sequences are DFQATT and SNEGSKA (reference sequence).

There are a few counts of this clonotype. The chain employs TRBV6-1 and TRBJ1-4, with TRBD1 matching over 7 bases. CDR1 MNHNS and CDR2 SASEGT come from the germline V gene. The CDR3 loop spans 18 amino acids. Trimming took 2 bases from V and 15 from J; bases not matched to a gene: 24. The DNA of the CDR3 is TGTGCCAGCAGTGAAAAAACGGGGGAGGACAGGTTGAGACGGGAAGTGTTTTTT. This codes for CASSEKTGEDRLRREVFF.

This clonotype was recorded a few times. V usage is TRBV7-3 and J usage is TRBJ2-3; 7 positions agree with TRBD2. V shed 5 bases, J shed 0 bases, and the junction held 5 bases outside the gene matches. Germline V gives CDR1 SGHTA, CDR2 FQGTGA. This CDR3 region has 15 residues. Here the CDR3 reads CASSPGGGSTDTQYF. CDR3 DNA: TGTGCCAGCAGCCCTGGGGGGGGGAGCACAGATACGCAGTATTTT.

In this sample, this clonotype turned up a few times. This sequence joins TRBV7-8 and TRBJ1-1; D is unresolved. Trimming removed 3 bases from V and 6 bases from J, with 11 bases in between. Germline lookup yields CDR1 SGHVS and CDR2 FQNEAQ. This CDR3 comprises 13 residues. The CDR3 coding sequence is TGTGCCAGCAGCTTTGGAAGGACCGCTGAAGCTTTCTTT. Translated: CASSFGRTAEAFF.

This CDR3 is CASSGEAGRQPQHF. The DNA for the CDR3 is TGTGCCAGCAGTGGGGAAGCGGGGCGCCAGCCCCAGCATTTT. V and J are TRBV2 and TRBJ1-5; tentatively, D is TRBD1 (5 bases). Germline CDR1 reads SNHLY; CDR2 reads FYNNEI. This CDR3 contains 14 residues. The germline V and J ends were trimmed by 4 bases and 7 bases, with 14 bases remaining between them.

Only a few counts were recorded for this clonotype. Here the CDR3 DNA reads TGTGCCAGCAGTTACGTCTCCAGCAATCAGCCCCAGCATTTT. Translated: CASSYVSSNQPQHF. The chain uses TRBV6-2 or TRBV6-3 and TRBJ1-5; D ambiguous. This CDR3 spans 14 amino acids. V gave up 2 bases and J gave up 1 base, with 6 bases separating them. Germline V gene lookup returns CDR1 MNHEY and CDR2 SVGEGT.

The genes are TRBV3-1 and TRBJ2-7; maybe TRBD1 (6 bases). CDR1 LGHDT and CDR2 YNNKEL come from the germline V gene (reference sequence). CDR3 length equals 15 residues. Trimming shortened V by 2 bases and J by 5 bases, and 16 bases separated the two germline ends. DNA for the CDR3: TGTGCCAGCAGCCAACTGGGGACATCCTTTAACGAGCAGTACTTC. This codes for CASSQLGTSFNEQYF.

This rearrangement joins TRBV5-3 to TRBJ2-5, with D possibly being TRBD2 (5 bases). TRBV5-3 is an ORF, with its function uncertain. The CDR3 covers 15 residues. V was cut by 2 bases and J by 4 bases, with 15 bases left in between. CDR3 DNA: TGTGCCAGAAGCTTCTTGGACTGTCGCGTAGAGACCCAGTACTTC. It translates to CARSFLDCRVETQYF.